The 25 T cell receptor beta chains in this list originate from one sample, sequenced in a study of blood T cells in healthy people across ages. A J-beta primer mix and a sample-barcoded 5' primer were used in a second PCR of about 7 to 11 cycles. TCRdb ran MiXCR on the 5' RACE reads and lists one entry per CDR3 protein. The sample has about a million distinct CDR3 sequences; roughly 47% are singletons. Sequencing was carried out using blood. The receptor source for this set is a woman aged 55-69 years in good health.

In DNA form, the CDR3 reads TGTGCCAGCCTCAATGACAGGCGTTCACCCCTCCACTTT. Protein sequence: CASLNDRRSPLHF. The chain combines TRBV2 with TRBJ1-6; TRBD1 might be the D (6 bases). The germline V and J ends were trimmed by 8 bases and 9 bases, with 14 bases remaining between them. CDR1 is SNHLY and CDR2 is FYNNEI in the germline V gene. The CDR3 loop spans 13 amino acids. Looking up the rest from reference TRBV2 and TRBJ1-6 gives the full variable domain: EPEVTQTPSHQVTQMGQEVILRCVPISNHLYFYWYRQILGQKVEFLVSFYNNEISEKSEIFDDQFSVERPDGSNFTLKIRSTKLEDSAMYFCASLNDRRSPLHFGNGTRLTVT.

V gene TRBV7-8 combines with J gene TRBJ2-3; D not resolved. Germline CDR1 SGHVS, CDR2 FQNEAQ. Between the trimmed V and J ends, which lost 4 bases and 0 bases, there was a span of 11 bases. This CDR3 is 15 amino acids long. The CDR3 spells CASSYGSPSTDTQYF. The CDR3 nucleotides read TGTGCCAGCAGCTACGGTTCGCCTAGCACAGATACGCAGTATTTT.

This sequence joins TRBV9 and TRBJ2-2; 8 bases are a match to TRBD1. Germline V gene data show CDR1 as SGDLS and CDR2 as YYNGEE. V lost 0 bases to trimming and J lost 2 bases; unmatched junction nucleotides: 6. The CDR3 consists of 17 residues. Written as DNA, the CDR3 is TGTGCCAGCAGCGTAGGGGGGGACAGGCCCAACACCGGGGAGCTGTTTTTT. It translates to CASSVGGDRPNTGELFF.

V gene TRBV28 combines with J gene TRBJ2-7; no reliable D call. The CDR3 sequence is 12 residues long. The V gene's germline CDR1 is MDHEN and CDR2 SYDVKM. The V end lost 2 bases, the J end lost 3 bases, and 5 bases lay between the germline ends. CDR3 sequence (DNA): TGTGCCAGCAGTTTACGTTACTACGAGCAGTACTTC. It specifies CASSLRYYEQYF.

The genes are TRBV12-3 or TRBV12-4 and TRBJ2-1; D remains ambiguous. This CDR3 is 10 amino acids long. The V end was cut by 0 bases, the J end by 10 bases, with 1 base between. The CDR3 DNA is TGTGCCAGCAGTTTAGCGGAGCAGTTCTTC. Protein: CASSLAEQFF.

The gene calls are TRBV11-2 and TRBJ2-1, with D maybe TRBD1 (6 bases). The CDR3 totals 17 residues. Trimming took 2 bases from V and 4 from J, leaving 18 bases between them. Germline loops: CDR1 SGHAT, CDR2 FQNNGV. The chain's CDR3 is CASSLLGQTHPYNEQFF. The CDR3 nucleotides are TGTGCCAGCAGCTTACTAGGACAGACTCACCCATACAATGAGCAGTTCTTC.

The chain joins TRBV5-1 to TRBJ2-3; 10 positions agree with TRBD2. With 5 bases clipped from V and 2 bases from J, the junction kept 14 bases outside the gene matches. The CDR3 totals 18 residues. CDR1 SGHRS and CDR2 YFSETQ come from the germline V gene. The CDR3 DNA is TGCGCCAGCAGATACGGACCCCTCGGGACTAGCGTCACAGATACGCAGTATTTT. Translation: CASRYGPLGTSVTDTQYF.

This clonotype appeared a few times. The V and J genes are TRBV5-1 and TRBJ2-4; TRBD1 or TRBD2 may be the D gene (5 bases each). The J call may be incorrect, as the DNA end agrees better with TRBJ2-7. Germline-derived CDR1 and CDR2 are SGHRS and YFSETQ. The CDR3 consists of 14 residues. The CDR3 sequence: CASSVWDGAYEQYF. In DNA, the CDR3 is TGCGCCAGCAGCGTGTGGGACGGAGCCTACGAGCAGTACTTC.

The chain combines TRBV7-8 with TRBJ2-5; 14 bases align to TRBD2. Germline V gene data show CDR1 as SGHVS and CDR2 as FQNEAQ. This CDR3 region has 17 residues. With V trimmed by 1 base and J by 5 bases, 6 bases remained unmatched. CDR3 loop: CASSLGGLAGGGETQYF. The CDR3 DNA reads as TGTGCCAGCAGCTTAGGCGGACTAGCGGGAGGAGGGGAGACCCAGTACTTC.

J is TRBJ1-2 and V is TRBV4-3; TRBD1 might be the D (6 bases). This CDR3 is built from 13 residues. Germline CDR1 LGHNA, CDR2 YSLEER. V gave up 4 bases and J gave up 8 bases, with 14 bases separating them. The CDR3 coding sequence is TGCGCCAGCAGCCCCGGGCCCCAGGGGGGCTACACCTTC. Encoded protein: CASSPGPQGGYTF.

V usage is TRBV20-1 and J usage is TRBJ2-1; TRBD2 matches 14 bases. Losses at the gene ends were 5 bases for V and 0 bases for J; bases not matched to a gene: 0. CDR1 and CDR2 (germline): DFQATT, SNEGSKA (reference sequence). The CDR3 is made up of 15 amino acids. DNA of the CDR3: TGCAGTGCTGGACTAGCGGGAGGCTCCTACAATGAGCAGTTCTTC. Translating it yields CSAGLAGGSYNEQFF.

This clonotype appeared a few times. The rearrangement joins TRBV29-1 to TRBJ2-7; 8 nucleotides line up with TRBD2. The length of the CDR3 is 13 residues. The V gene's germline CDR1 is SQVTM and CDR2 ANQGSEA. The V segment lost 7 bases and the J segment 3 bases; nucleotides outside the gene matches: 8. CDR3 bases: TGCAGCGCCTCCACCGGGACTAGCTACGAGCAGTACTTC. Its translation is CSASTGTSYEQYF.

The chain links TRBV11-2 to TRBJ2-1, with 8 positions matching TRBD2. V lost 6 bases to trimming and J lost 8 bases; unmatched junction nucleotides: 15. The CDR3 consists of 16 residues. The V gene's germline CDR1 is SGHAT and CDR2 FQNNGV. The CDR3 nucleotides read TGTGCCAGCAGACCTCCGGGACTAGGGGTCTCGTATGAGCAGTTCTTC. Translation gives CASRPPGLGVSYEQFF.

The J gene is TRBJ2-1, the V gene TRBV9; weak D call: TRBD1 (5 bases). From germline, CDR1 is SGDLS and CDR2 YYNGEE. The CDR3 loop spans 15 amino acids. Trimming left V 3 bases short and J 2 bases short, with 12 bases between. As DNA, the CDR3 is TGTGCCAGCAGCGCCCGGACATATCCCTACAATGAGCAGTTCTTC. Translating it yields CASSARTYPYNEQFF. The full variable domain, in which reference TRBV9 and TRBJ2-1 provide the parts outside the CDR3, is DSGVTQTPKHLITATGQRVTLRCSPRSGDLSVYWYQQSLDQGLQFLIQYYNGEERAKGNILERFSAQQFPDLHSELNLSSLELGDSALYFCASSARTYPYNEQFFGPGTRLTVL.

The chain joins TRBV20-1 to TRBJ1-2; no reliable D call. Germline V gene lookup returns CDR1 DFQATT and CDR2 SNEGSKA (reference sequence). The length of the CDR3 is 16 residues. V was trimmed by 7 bases and J by 3 bases, leaving 24 bases between them. The CDR3 bases are TGCAGTGTCCCATCCCGGGCCCTTCCCCACTACTATGGCTACACCTTC. Translating it yields CSVPSRALPHYYGYTF.

This chain connects TRBV29-1 to TRBJ2-1; TRBD1 aligns across 7 bases. This CDR3 contains 17 residues. From germline, CDR1 is SQVTM and CDR2 ANQGSEA. V lost 4 bases to trimming and J lost 7 bases; unmatched junction nucleotides: 19. CDR3 in amino acids: CSVAQRHRGSQGNEQFF. CDR3 bases: TGCAGCGTTGCCCAAAGACACAGGGGCTCCCAAGGGAATGAGCAGTTCTTC.

In nucleotides, the CDR3 is TGTGCCAGCAGACGCCAGCGGGAGCTCCTTACGCAGTATTTT. Amino acid sequence: CASRRQRELLTQYF. The chain carries TRBV6-2 or TRBV6-3 and TRBJ2-3; 8 nucleotides line up with TRBD2. With 6 bases clipped from V and 8 bases from J, the junction kept 10 bases outside the gene matches. Germline V gives CDR1 MNHEY, CDR2 SVGEGT. The CDR3 contains 14 residues.

This clonotype was seen more than once but under ten times. This chain connects TRBV24-1 to TRBJ2-5; 15 bases fit TRBD2. Germline lookup yields CDR1 KGHDR and CDR2 SFDVKD. Trimming took 4 bases from V and 2 from J; bases not matched to a gene: 7. The CDR3 runs 18 residues. CDR3 DNA sequence: TGTGCCACCAGTGAGACTTGGACTAGCGGGGGGGAACAAGAGACCCAGTACTTC. Translated: CATSETWTSGGEQETQYF.

The chain couples TRBV12-3 or TRBV12-4 to TRBJ2-1; TRBD1 matches 7 bases. V shed 6 bases, J shed 4 bases, and the junction held 9 bases outside the gene matches. This CDR3 spans 15 amino acids. CDR3 in DNA: TGTGCCAGCAGCCTCCGGGACAGAATTTACAATGAGCAGTTCTTC. Translating it yields CASSLRDRIYNEQFF.

The chain joins TRBV6-1 to TRBJ2-1; TRBD1 or TRBD2 may be the D gene (5 bases each). Looked up from germline, CDR1 is MNHNS and CDR2 is SASEGT. The CDR3 is 13 amino acids. Trimming took 7 bases from V and 8 from J, leaving 15 bases between them. CDR3 residues: CASTYGTDHEQFF. Here the CDR3 DNA reads TGTGCCAGCACCTACGGGACCGACCATGAGCAGTTCTTC.

This chain joins TRBV27 and TRBJ1-6; D ambiguous. Germline lookup yields CDR1 MNHEY and CDR2 SMNVEV (reference sequence). The CDR3 has 14 amino acids. V was cut by 4 bases and J by 7 bases, with 11 bases left in between. This CDR3 reads CASSYKRENSPLHF. DNA of the CDR3: TGTGCCAGCAGTTATAAGAGGGAAAATTCACCCCTCCACTTT.

This clonotype has just a few counts. The chain combines TRBV6-5 with TRBJ1-2; TRBD1 is a possible D gene (6 bases). This CDR3 spans 14 amino acids. Looked up from germline, CDR1 is MNHEY and CDR2 is SVGAGI. The V and J ends lost 6 bases and 4 bases respectively, with 15 bases between them. The CDR3 region has the DNA TGTGCCAGCAGACTTACAGGGAGGGGCTATGGCTACACCTTC. It encodes CASRLTGRGYGYTF.

This clonotype appeared many times. It may be a read error: a sequence one base away is much more abundant. The chain has TRBV20-1 and TRBJ2-1; 7 positions agree with TRBD2. Trimming cost V 4 bases and J 4 bases; bases outside gene matches: 7. The CDR3 loop spans 14 amino acids. The germline V gene encodes CDR1 DFQATT and CDR2 SNEGSKA (reference sequence). The CDR3 nucleotides read TGCAGTGCTATCGGCCGAGCGGGGTACAATGAGCAGTTCTTC. This encodes CSAIGRAGYNEQFF.

The CDR3 is CASSPTSGRFTDTQYF. CDR3 coding DNA: TGTGCCAGCAGTCCGACTAGCGGGAGGTTCACAGATACGCAGTATTTT. The chain is built from TRBV12-3 or TRBV12-4 and TRBJ2-3, with 13 nucleotides matching TRBD2. Trimming took 5 bases from V and 2 from J; bases not matched to a gene: 4. The CDR3 runs 16 residues.

In this sample, this clonotype turned up a few times. The chain is built from TRBV25-1 and TRBJ2-1, with D perhaps TRBD2 (6 bases). Judging by the DNA end, TRBJ2-7 fits better; the J call may be wrong. CDR1 and CDR2 from the germline V gene are MGHDK and SYGVNS. CDR3 size: 16 residues. In DNA, the CDR3 is TGTGCCAGCGGGACTTTCCAGGGAGGTTTTGACAATGAGCAGTACTTC. It is translated as CASGTFQGGFDNEQYF.